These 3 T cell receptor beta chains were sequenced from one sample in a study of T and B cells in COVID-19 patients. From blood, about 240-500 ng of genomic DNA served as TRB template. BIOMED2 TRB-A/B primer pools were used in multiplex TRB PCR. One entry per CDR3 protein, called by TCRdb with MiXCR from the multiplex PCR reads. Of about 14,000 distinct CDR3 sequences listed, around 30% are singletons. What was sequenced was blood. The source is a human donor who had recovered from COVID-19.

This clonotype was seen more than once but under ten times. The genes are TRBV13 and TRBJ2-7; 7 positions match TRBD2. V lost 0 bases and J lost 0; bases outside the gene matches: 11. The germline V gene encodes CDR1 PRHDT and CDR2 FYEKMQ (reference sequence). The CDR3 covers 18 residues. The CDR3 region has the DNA TGTGCCAGCAGCTTAGGTGGTTCTCGGGGGGAGCACTCCTACGAGCAGTACTTC. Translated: CASSLGGSRGEHSYEQYF.

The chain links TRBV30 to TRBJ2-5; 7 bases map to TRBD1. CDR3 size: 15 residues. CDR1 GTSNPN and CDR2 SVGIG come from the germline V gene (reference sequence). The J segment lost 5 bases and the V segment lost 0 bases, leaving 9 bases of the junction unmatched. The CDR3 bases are TGTGCCTGGAGTGTTTTAGGGACAGTAAGGGAGACCCAGTACTTC. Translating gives CAWSVLGTVRETQYF. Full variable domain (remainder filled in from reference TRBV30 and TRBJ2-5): SQTIHQWPATLVQPVGSPLSLECTVEGTSNPNLYWYRQAAGRGLQLLFYSVGIGQISSEVPQNLSASRPQDRQFILSSKKLLLSDSGFYLCAWSVLGTVRETQYFGPGTRLLVL.

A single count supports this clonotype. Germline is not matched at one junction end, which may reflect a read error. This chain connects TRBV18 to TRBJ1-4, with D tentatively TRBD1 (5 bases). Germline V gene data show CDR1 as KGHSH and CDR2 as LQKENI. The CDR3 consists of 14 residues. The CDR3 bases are TGTGCCAGCTCACCCAGGGAAGAGTGGGAAATACTGTTTTTT. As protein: CASSPREEWEILFF.